Shown below are 32 T cell receptor beta chains from a single sample sequenced in a study of T cells after posttransplantation cyclophosphamide. Assay: immunoSEQ multiplex PCR; the TCRdb copy retains only in-frame clones and omits some. The sample shows around 47,000 clones, approximately 94% of them seen only once. The sequencing input was PBMCs. The receptors come from a woman in her twenties or thirties in good health and a related stem cell transplant donor.

The V call is TRBV7-2, the J call TRBJ2-3; the match to TRBD1 covers 7 bases. The V segment lost 4 bases and the J segment 0 bases; nucleotides outside the gene matches: 7. CDR1 is SGHTA and CDR2 is FQGNSA in the germline V gene. The CDR3 has 16 amino acids. The CDR3 reads CASSSDRVGSTDTQYF. The DNA for the CDR3 is TGTGCCAGCAGCTCCGACAGGGTCGGGAGCACAGATACGCAGTATTTT.

The chain couples TRBV5-1 to TRBJ1-3; a possible D gene is TRBD1 (6 bases). In germline, CDR1 is SGHRS, CDR2 YFSETQ. V lost 2 bases and J 4 bases, leaving 10 bases between the germline ends. There are 14 residues in the CDR3. In nucleotides, the CDR3 is TGCGCCAGCAGCTTACAGGGCTTAGGAAACACCATATATTTT. Protein product: CASSLQGLGNTIYF.

V is TRBV12-5 and J is TRBJ1-1; 8 bases agree with TRBD1. The CDR3 is 16 residues long. Germline assignment: CDR1 LGHNT and CDR2 FRNRAP. Trimming at V came to 6 bases and at J to 5 bases, leaving 14 bases not matched to a gene. This chain's CDR3 is CASGLRTGRGGTEAFF. CDR3 coding DNA: TGTGCTAGTGGCCTAAGGACAGGGCGGGGGGGAACTGAAGCTTTCTTT.

V gene TRBV7-6 combines with J gene TRBJ2-7; D is possibly TRBD1 (5 bases). The CDR3 totals 14 residues. Germline V lookup: CDR1 SGHVS, CDR2 FNYEAQ. Deletions cut 2 bases from V and 3 bases from J, with 11 bases between. As DNA, the CDR3 is TGTGCCAGCAGCTTATTAGGGGAAAACTACGAGCAGTACTTC. This gives the protein CASSLLGENYEQYF. The variable domain in full, with the rest retrieved from reference TRBV7-6 and TRBJ2-7, is GAGVSQSPRYKVTKRGQDVALRCDPISGHVSLYWYRQALGQGPEFLTYFNYEAQQDKSGLPNDRFSAERPEGSISTLTIQRTEQRDSAMYRCASSLLGENYEQYFGPGTRLTVT.

The genes are TRBV7-8 and TRBJ2-1, with a weak D call TRBD2 (5 bases). V gave up 1 base and J gave up 5 bases, with 15 bases separating them. In germline, CDR1 is SGHVS, CDR2 FQNEAQ. This CDR3 has 16 residues. As DNA, the CDR3 is TGTGCCAGCAGCTTAGGTCCGGGAATCGTAAACAATGAGCAGTTCTTC. Encoded protein: CASSLGPGIVNNEQFF.

The genes are TRBV28 and TRBJ2-7; 14 bases map to TRBD2. Germline V gene data show CDR1 as MDHEN and CDR2 as SYDVKM. The CDR3 covers 17 residues. Unmatched junction bases numbered 7, after V lost 6 bases and J lost 0 bases. DNA for the CDR3: TGTGCCAGCAGAGGGACTAGCGGGGGAGAGAGCTCCTACGAGCAGTACTTC. It encodes CASRGTSGGESSYEQYF.

The chain couples TRBV30 to TRBJ1-1; D is undetermined. CDR1 is GTSNPN and CDR2 is SVGIG in the germline V gene (reference sequence). This CDR3 is built from 13 residues. The V end was cut by 0 bases, the J end by 0 bases, with 5 bases between. The CDR3 bases are TGTGCCTGGAGTGTTCAGGTGAACACTGAAGCTTTCTTT. Translating gives CAWSVQVNTEAFF.

The chain uses TRBV4-2 and TRBJ2-2; TRBD2 agrees at 7 bases. Trimming cost V 0 bases and J 3 bases; bases outside gene matches: 16. The CDR3 is made up of 20 amino acids. CDR1 is LGHNA, CDR2 YNFKEQ, per germline. The CDR3: CASSQDLGTLGGGYTGELFF. The CDR3 DNA follows: TGTGCCAGCAGCCAAGATCTGGGGACGTTAGGCGGGGGATACACCGGGGAGCTGTTTTTT.

The chain employs TRBV19 and TRBJ2-4; 14 bases match TRBD2. CDR1 is LNHDA and CDR2 is SQIVND in the germline V gene (reference sequence). This CDR3 is 18 amino acids long. With 4 bases clipped from V and 0 bases from J, the junction kept 5 bases outside the gene matches. CDR3 amino acids: CASSTGLAGVLAKNIQYF. In DNA, the CDR3 is TGTGCCAGTAGTACGGGACTAGCGGGGGTGCTAGCCAAAAACATTCAGTACTTC.

This clone was seen a single time. The V and J genes are TRBV5-4 and TRBJ2-2; D perhaps matches TRBD1 (6 bases). The germline V and J ends were trimmed by 4 bases and 1 base, with 11 bases remaining between them. The CDR3 extends over 15 amino acids. Per germline, CDR1 SGHNT and CDR2 YYREEE (reference sequence). The CDR3 coding sequence is TGTGCCAGCAGCAACCGGGACAAGAACACCGGGGAGCTGTTTTTT. It codes for CASSNRDKNTGELFF.

The chain uses TRBV5-1 and TRBJ2-2; D may be TRBD2 (5 bases). V dropped 0 bases and J dropped 5 bases, with 5 bases sitting between them. Germline CDR1 is SGHRS and CDR2 is YFSETQ. This CDR3 is 13 amino acids long. The CDR3: CASSLGLTGELFF. The CDR3 DNA is TGCGCCAGCAGCTTGGGACTAACCGGGGAGCTGTTTTTT.

V usage is TRBV19 and J usage is TRBJ1-1; TRBD1 matches at 8 bases. V was clipped by 3 bases and J by 8 bases; unmatched bases: 14. Germline CDR1 is LNHDA and CDR2 is SQIVND (reference sequence). This CDR3 contains 16 residues. The CDR3 loop reads CASSIGWEVQGAEAFF. The DNA for the CDR3 is TGTGCCAGTAGTATCGGATGGGAGGTCCAGGGGGCGGAAGCTTTCTTT.

The chain has TRBV5-1 and TRBJ2-6, with TRBD1 as a possible D gene (5 bases). The germline V gene has CDR1 SGHRS and CDR2 YFSETQ. The CDR3 covers 15 residues. V was shortened by 4 bases and J by 1 base, with 9 bases between the two germline ends. The CDR3 spells CASSVTDSGANVLTF. Here the CDR3 DNA reads TGCGCCAGCAGCGTGACAGATTCTGGGGCCAACGTCCTGACTTTC.

The chain carries TRBV19 and TRBJ1-5; D perhaps matches TRBD1 (6 bases). The CDR3 totals 14 residues. V was clipped by 3 bases and J by 3 bases, with 9 bases between them. Germline values: CDR1 LNHDA, CDR2 SQIVND (reference sequence). CDR3 coding DNA: TGTGCCAGTAGTATTCAGGGGCTCAATCAGCCCCAGCATTTT. Amino acids: CASSIQGLNQPQHF. The full variable domain, in which reference TRBV19 and TRBJ1-5 provide the parts outside the CDR3, is DGGITQSPKYLFRKEGQNVTLSCEQNLNHDAMYWYRQDPGQGLRLIYYSQIVNDFQKGDIAEGYSVSREKKESFPLTVTSAQKNPTAFYLCASSIQGLNQPQHFGDGTRLSIL.

This clone turned up a few times. The CDR3 DNA reads TGCAGCGCAAAGGGGGGGCATGACACCGGGGAGCTGTTTTTT. It yields the protein CSAKGGHDTGELFF. The rearrangement links TRBV29-1 to TRBJ2-2; D is possibly TRBD2 (7 bases). The CDR3 is 14 amino acids. V was clipped by 7 bases and J by 3 bases, with 15 bases between them. Germline V gene sequence: CDR1 SQVTM, CDR2 ANQGSEA.

The chain has TRBV7-2 and TRBJ1-2, with 7 nucleotides matching TRBD1. The germline V gene has CDR1 SGHTA and CDR2 FQGNSA. V lost 3 bases and J lost 3; bases outside the gene matches: 1. This CDR3 comprises 13 residues. The CDR3 loop is CASSFTGDYGYTF. DNA for the CDR3: TGTGCCAGCAGCTTTACAGGGGACTATGGCTACACCTTC.

CDR3 DNA: TGTGCCAGCATGAGGGTACGTCCCTCTGGAAACACCATATATTTT. Its translation: CASMRVRPSGNTIYF. The rearrangement uses TRBV6-4 and TRBJ1-3; D not resolved. Between the trimmed V and J ends, which lost 7 bases and 0 bases, there was a span of 13 bases. This CDR3 is 15 amino acids long. Germline V lookup: CDR1 MRHNA, CDR2 SNTAGT.

The V gene is TRBV27, the J gene TRBJ2-7, with D possibly TRBD1 on 6 matching bases. Trimming left V 5 bases short and J 3 bases short, with 14 bases between. CDR3 size: 14 residues. Germline V CDR1 and CDR2: MNHEY, SMNVEV (reference sequence). The CDR3, as DNA: TGTGCCAGCAGTCCACAAGGGGGTTACTACGAGCAGTACTTC. This codes for CASSPQGGYYEQYF.

V gene TRBV27 combines with J gene TRBJ2-7, with 11 bases matching TRBD1. Trimming cost V 6 bases and J 5 bases; bases outside gene matches: 12. The CDR3 contains 16 residues. Germline V CDR1 and CDR2: MNHEY, SMNVEV (reference sequence). In DNA form, the CDR3 reads TGTGCCAGCAGCCAAGGCCGGGACAGGGGGTCCCACGAGCAGTACTTC. This gives the protein CASSQGRDRGSHEQYF.

V gene TRBV27 combines with J gene TRBJ1-2; perhaps TRBD1 as D (5 bases). This CDR3 spans 13 amino acids. Deletions cut 2 bases from V and 7 bases from J, with 11 bases between. Germline CDR1 MNHEY, CDR2 SMNVEV (reference sequence). This CDR3 is CASSLRGSTGYTF. CDR3 in DNA: TGTGCCAGCAGTTTAAGGGGAAGTACTGGCTACACCTTC.

The chain joins TRBV29-1 to TRBJ2-5; 10 bases are a match to TRBD2. The CDR3 is 13 residues long. V trimming: 4 bases; J trimming: 1 base; junction bases outside the gene matches: 0. CDR1 and CDR2 from the germline V gene are SQVTM and ANQGSEA. The CDR3 reads CSVASGGQETQYF. The CDR3 DNA sequence: TGCAGCGTTGCTAGCGGGGGCCAAGAGACCCAGTACTTC.

The V gene is TRBV5-1, the J gene TRBJ1-6; a possible D gene is TRBD1 (5 bases). In germline, CDR1 is SGHRS, CDR2 YFSETQ. The CDR3 is 17 residues long. V gave up 0 bases and J gave up 9 bases, with 19 bases separating them. The chain's CDR3 is CASSLDLAGHTGSPLHF. The CDR3 bases are TGCGCCAGCAGCTTGGATCTTGCGGGGCACACGGGTTCACCCCTCCACTTT.

The chain recombines TRBV18 with TRBJ2-1; TRBD1 matches at 10 bases. Germline assignment: CDR1 KGHSH and CDR2 LQKENI. J gave up 8 bases and V 3 bases, and 10 bases lay outside the gene matches. The CDR3 consists of 16 residues. The CDR3: CASSPTRGTGDHEQFF. CDR3 DNA sequence: TGTGCCAGCTCACCCACCCGCGGGACAGGGGACCATGAGCAGTTCTTC.

V and J are TRBV4-1 and TRBJ1-2, with 12 bases lining up with TRBD1. V was clipped by 4 bases and J by 3 bases; unmatched bases: 15. The CDR3 consists of 19 residues. CDR1 MGHRA and CDR2 YSYEKL come from the germline V gene. This CDR3 is CASSLGTGTGGYKDYGYTF. CDR3 DNA sequence: TGCGCCAGCAGCCTAGGTACCGGGACAGGGGGCTATAAGGACTATGGCTACACCTTC.

This chain links TRBV6-5 with TRBJ2-5; 8 nucleotides match TRBD2. V lost 2 bases, J lost 4 bases, and 9 bases stayed unmatched. Germline V gene data show CDR1 as MNHEY and CDR2 as SVGAGI. The CDR3 has 16 residues. The CDR3 spells CASSYPTSGGSETQYF. The DNA for the CDR3 is TGTGCCAGCAGTTACCCGACAAGCGGGGGATCAGAGACCCAGTACTTC.

The rearrangement uses TRBV10-2 and TRBJ1-2; possibly TRBD1 for D (6 bases). Trimming pared 10 bases from V and 0 bases from J, leaving 15 bases between. The CDR3 is made up of 14 amino acids. Germline V gene data show CDR1 as WSHSY and CDR2 as SAAADI. CDR3 in amino acids: CATLRTDANYGYTF. The DNA for the CDR3 is TGCGCCACCCTTCGGACAGATGCTAACTATGGCTACACCTTC.

The chain is built from TRBV2 and TRBJ2-2; TRBD2 aligns across 7 bases. V lost 2 bases and J lost 3; bases outside the gene matches: 6. This CDR3 spans 16 amino acids. The V gene's germline CDR1 is SNHLY and CDR2 FYNNEI. CDR3 loop: CASSESGLSHTGELFF. The CDR3 DNA reads as TGTGCCAGCAGTGAATCGGGACTAAGTCACACCGGGGAGCTGTTTTTT.

The chain links TRBV6-5 to TRBJ2-7; perhaps TRBD1 as D (5 bases). Trimming left V 2 bases short and J 1 base short, with 9 bases between. The CDR3 is made up of 14 amino acids. Germline V gives CDR1 MNHEY, CDR2 SVGAGI. CDR3 sequence (DNA): TGTGCCAGCAGTTACGAACGGACATCCTACGAGCAGTACTTC. Its translation is CASSYERTSYEQYF.

In this sample, this clone turned up once. The chain links TRBV28 to TRBJ1-1; possible D gene TRBD1, 5 bases. The CDR3 length is 15 residues. Trimming pared 5 bases from V and 5 bases from J, leaving 18 bases between. CDR1 is MDHEN, CDR2 SYDVKM, per germline. CDR3 nucleotide sequence: TGTGCCAGCAGTCCGACAGCGATGACTCGAACTGAAGCTTTCTTT. Translating gives CASSPTAMTRTEAFF.

The rearrangement uses TRBV7-2 and TRBJ1-5, with D hard to call. V was shortened by 4 bases and J by 4 bases, with 11 bases between the two germline ends. The CDR3 covers 14 residues. Germline V gives CDR1 SGHTA, CDR2 FQGNSA. The chain's CDR3 is CASSSGKQNQPQHF. In DNA, the CDR3 is TGTGCCAGCAGCTCGGGGAAACAGAATCAGCCCCAGCATTTT.

J is TRBJ1-1 and V is TRBV7-9, with 9 bases identical to TRBD1. J lost 0 bases, V lost 5 bases, and 7 bases had no gene match. Germline-derived CDR1 and CDR2 are SEHNR and FQNEAQ (reference sequence). CDR3 size: 16 residues. The DNA for the CDR3 is TGTGCCAGCAGCCACCGGACAGGGGCTATGAACACTGAAGCTTTCTTT. This gives the protein CASSHRTGAMNTEAFF.

The chain uses TRBV7-9 and TRBJ2-1, with D possibly TRBD1 on 8 matching bases. Deletions cut 1 base from V and 9 bases from J, with 16 bases between. The CDR3 has 15 amino acids. The germline gives CDR1 SEHNR, CDR2 FQNEAQ (reference sequence). CDR3 sequence (DNA): TGTGCCAGCAGCTTAGGGACAGGGAGGGGCGGTGAGCAGTTCTTC. Translation gives CASSLGTGRGGEQFF.